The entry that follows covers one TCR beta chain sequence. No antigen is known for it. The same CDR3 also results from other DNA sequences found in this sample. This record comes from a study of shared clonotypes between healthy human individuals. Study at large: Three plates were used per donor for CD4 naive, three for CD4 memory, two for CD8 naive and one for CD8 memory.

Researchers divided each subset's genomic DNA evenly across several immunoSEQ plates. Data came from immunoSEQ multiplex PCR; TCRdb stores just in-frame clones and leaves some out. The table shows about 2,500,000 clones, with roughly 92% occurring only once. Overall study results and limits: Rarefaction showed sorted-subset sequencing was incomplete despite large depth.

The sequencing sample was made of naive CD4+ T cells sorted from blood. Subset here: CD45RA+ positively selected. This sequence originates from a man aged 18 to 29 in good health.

The CDR3 nucleotides are TGTGCCAGCAGTTTAAGGGGAGCGTCCACAGATACGCAGTATTTT. This encodes CASSLRGASTDTQYF. The chain uses TRBV27 and TRBJ2-3; TRBD1 or TRBD2 may be the D gene (5 bases each). V lost 2 bases to trimming and J lost 2 bases, with 11 bases between them. The CDR3 is 15 residues long. Germline V gives CDR1 MNHEY, CDR2 SMNVEV (reference sequence).